The 2 T cell receptor beta chains presented below share a single source sample, sequenced in a study of blood T cell repertoires in COVID-19. TCRdb's table, derived via immunoSEQ multiplex PCR, lists solely in-frame clones and lacks some. The table records 200,000 to 300,000 clones, about 89% of them present only once. The sample consisted of PBMCs or T cells enriched from blood (not recorded which). The receptors were sampled from a woman younger than 30 who had recovered from COVID-19.

This chain uses TRBV28 with TRBJ2-1; 9 bases are a match to TRBD2. V dropped 6 bases and J dropped 0; count of bases not matched to a gene: 3. This CDR3 is 15 amino acids long. CDR1 and CDR2 from the germline V gene are MDHEN and SYDVKM. CDR3 amino acids: CASSSSGSSYNEQFF. For the CDR3, the DNA is TGTGCCAGCAGCAGTAGCGGGAGCTCCTACAATGAGCAGTTCTTC.

V gene TRBV6-6 combines with J gene TRBJ2-5, with D possibly TRBD2 on 6 matching bases. The CDR3 runs to 14 residues. Trimming removed 6 bases at V and 0 bases at J, with 11 bases between. In germline, CDR1 is MNHNY, CDR2 SVGAGI (reference sequence). CDR3 in amino acids: CASSAGRHQETQYF. DNA of the CDR3: TGTGCCAGCAGCGCGGGACGCCACCAAGAGACCCAGTACTTC.